The rows below give T cell receptor beta chains drawn from one sample of a study of blood T cell repertoires in COVID-19. Produced via immunoSEQ multiplex PCR; TCRdb's table is partial and in-frame only. This table has about 120,000 clones, about four fifths appearing once. Sequencing used peripheral blood. Source of these receptors: a woman in her 70s with acute or convalescent COVID-19. Both conserved end residues are trimmed from each CDR3. Clone size appears in some rows only: once, few, many, or a class for an expanded clone.

v_gene,abundance,j_gene,CDR3aa
TRBV3-1/TRBV3-2,.,TRBJ2-1,ASSPLVGLYNEQF
TRBV6-6,once,TRBJ1-1,ASTRQGEGTEAF
TRBV7-9,.,TRBJ1-3,ASRQGGGNTIY
TRBV7-8,.,TRBJ2-1,ASSLAGGGAYNEQF
TRBV27,few,TRBJ1-6,ASSDWTGINSPLH
TRBV6-2/TRBV6-3,.,TRBJ1-3,ASSSGTVPELA
TRBV14,.,TRBJ1-4,ASSLGDSPNEKLF
TRBV29-1,few,TRBJ1-4,SVEEDSLEKLF
TRBV4-1,.,TRBJ2-2,ASSLEGALSGELF
TRBV11-2,.,TRBJ2-2,ASSLTTGSGELF
TRBV10-3,.,TRBJ2-2,AISEPSPGDTGELF
TRBV5-1,.,TRBJ1-4,ASSLRGTNEKLF
TRBV5-1,.,TRBJ1-2,ASSPTGEENYGYT
TRBV19,.,TRBJ2-1,ASSIRLAGSNEQF
TRBV29-1,.,TRBJ1-2,SVETQTNNYGYT